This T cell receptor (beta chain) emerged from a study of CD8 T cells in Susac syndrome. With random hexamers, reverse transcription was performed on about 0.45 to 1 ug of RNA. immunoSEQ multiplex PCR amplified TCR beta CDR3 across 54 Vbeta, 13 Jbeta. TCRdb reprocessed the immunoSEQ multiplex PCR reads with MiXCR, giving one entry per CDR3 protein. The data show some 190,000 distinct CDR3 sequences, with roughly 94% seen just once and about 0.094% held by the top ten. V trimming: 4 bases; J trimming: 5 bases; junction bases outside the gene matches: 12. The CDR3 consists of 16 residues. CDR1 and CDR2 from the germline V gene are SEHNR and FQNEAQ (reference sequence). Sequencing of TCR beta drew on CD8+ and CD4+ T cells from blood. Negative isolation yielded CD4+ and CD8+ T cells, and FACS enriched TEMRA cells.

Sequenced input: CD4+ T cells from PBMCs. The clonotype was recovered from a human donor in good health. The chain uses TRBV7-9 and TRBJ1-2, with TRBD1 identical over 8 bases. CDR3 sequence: CASSWGQALNPYGYTF. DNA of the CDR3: TGTGCCAGCAGCTGGGGACAGGCCCTCAACCCGTATGGCTACACCTTC.